The 20 T cell receptor beta chains given below trace back to one sample, sequenced in a study of shared clonotypes between healthy human individuals. Measured with immunoSEQ multiplex PCR; TCRdb has only the in-frame clones, and not every one. The sample has roughly 2.2 million clones; approximately 93% are singletons. Sequencing was performed on naive CD4+ T cells from PBMCs. The subset here: CD45RA+ positively selected. The receptors here all came from a man between 18 and 35 years old in good health. Some clones in this sample may be carry-over from other donors' samples.

This clone was counted only a few times. In the same sample, other DNA sequences code for this CDR3. V and J are TRBV29-1 and TRBJ1-1; D unclear. Germline CDR1 reads SQVTM; CDR2 reads ANQGSEA. The CDR3 totals 12 residues. Trimming cost V 6 bases and J 1 base, with 9 bases left between them. CDR3 DNA sequence: TGCAGCGTCTACACACAGAACACTGAAGCTTTCTTT. Its translation is CSVYTQNTEAFF.

The J gene is TRBJ2-3, the V gene TRBV9; 8 bases are a match to TRBD1. After removal of 2 bases from V and 4 bases from J, the junction contained 12 bases not matched to a gene. Germline V gene lookup returns CDR1 SGDLS and CDR2 YYNGEE. The CDR3 covers 17 residues. CDR3 in DNA: TGTGCCAGCAGCGTTAAGGGACAGGCGACCGGGGCAGATACGCAGTATTTT. Translated: CASSVKGQATGADTQYF. The full variable domain, with the rest looked up from reference TRBV9 and TRBJ2-3, is DSGVTQTPKHLITATGQRVTLRCSPRSGDLSVYWYQQSLDQGLQFLIQYYNGEERAKGNILERFSAQQFPDLHSELNLSSLELGDSALYFCASSVKGQATGADTQYFGPGTRLTVL.

The sample holds one count of this clone. In the same sample, other DNA sequences code for this CDR3. The chain's CDR3 is CASSYSAGLSYEQYF. Here the CDR3 DNA reads TGTGCCAGCAGTTACTCGGCGGGTCTGTCCTACGAGCAGTACTTC. The rearrangement links TRBV6-5 to TRBJ2-7, with TRBD2 as a possible D gene (5 bases). CDR1 is MNHEY and CDR2 is SVGAGI in the germline V gene. The CDR3 sequence is 15 residues long. V was pared by 0 bases and J by 1 base, with 10 bases between.

The chain is built from TRBV7-3 and TRBJ2-1, with 8 bases matching TRBD1. Trimming at V came to 4 bases and at J to 5 bases, leaving 7 bases not matched to a gene. CDR1 SGHTA and CDR2 FQGTGA come from the germline V gene. CDR3 size: 15 residues. The CDR3: CASSSDRASDNEQFF. DNA of the CDR3: TGTGCCAGCAGCTCGGACAGGGCGTCTGACAATGAGCAGTTCTTC.

This sequence joins TRBV9 and TRBJ1-2, with unresolved D. Trimming shortened V by 1 base and J by 4 bases, and 11 bases separated the two germline ends. The CDR3 sequence is 14 residues long. Germline V lookup: CDR1 SGDLS, CDR2 YYNGEE. CDR3 nucleotide sequence: TGTGCCAGCAGCGTAACCATCGGTTCCTATGGCTACACCTTC. The encoded protein is CASSVTIGSYGYTF.

The chain is built from TRBV30 and TRBJ2-7; D not resolved. This CDR3 has 13 amino acids. The V gene's germline CDR1 is GTSNPN and CDR2 SVGIG (reference sequence). Trimming left V 6 bases short and J 3 bases short, with 15 bases between. CDR3 DNA sequence: TGTGCCTGTTCGGCTCGTCCAAACTACGAGCAGTACTTC. Translating gives CACSARPNYEQYF.

The rearrangement links TRBV6-6 to TRBJ2-3; TRBD2 is a possible D gene (6 bases). V lost 0 bases and J 4 bases, leaving 8 bases between the germline ends. Germline CDR1 MNHNY, CDR2 SVGAGI (reference sequence). The CDR3 runs to 14 residues. As DNA, the CDR3 is TGTGCCAGCAGTTACTCCGGGACTGCAGATACGCAGTATTTT. Translating it yields CASSYSGTADTQYF.

The chain has TRBV28 and TRBJ2-1, with D hard to call. The CDR3 totals 14 residues. Deletions cut 7 bases from V and 0 bases from J, with 10 bases between. Germline V CDR1 and CDR2: MDHEN, SYDVKM. CDR3 region: CASNTVSSYNEQFF. CDR3 coding DNA: TGTGCCAGCAATACCGTGAGCTCCTACAATGAGCAGTTCTTC.

About this clone itself: In the same sample, other DNA sequences code for this CDR3. The V and J genes are TRBV18 and TRBJ1-1; 8 bases align to TRBD1. With V trimmed by 3 bases and J by 3 bases, 6 bases remained unmatched. There are 15 residues in the CDR3. Germline values: CDR1 KGHSH, CDR2 LQKENI. The CDR3 loop reads CASSPRTGWDTEAFF. DNA for the CDR3: TGTGCCAGCTCACCCCGGACAGGGTGGGACACTGAAGCTTTCTTT.

The chain recombines TRBV4-2 with TRBJ1-3; D remains ambiguous. V lost 1 base to trimming and J lost 2 bases, with 15 bases between them. Germline CDR1 LGHNA, CDR2 YNFKEQ. The CDR3 has 17 amino acids. The CDR3 here is CASSQVVLGITGNTIYF. The CDR3 coding sequence is TGTGCCAGCAGCCAAGTCGTTTTGGGGATCACTGGAAACACCATATATTTT.

DNA of the CDR3: TGTGCCAGCAGCCCGACTCGCCAGTCCTACGAGCAGTACTTC. The encoded protein is CASSPTRQSYEQYF. V gene TRBV27 combines with J gene TRBJ2-7; D ambiguous. V dropped 6 bases and J dropped 1 base, with 13 bases sitting between them. Germline V CDR1 and CDR2: MNHEY, SMNVEV (reference sequence). The CDR3 loop spans 14 amino acids.

The chain employs TRBV28 and TRBJ2-3, with no clear D. The V end lost 7 bases, the J end lost 6 bases, and 20 bases lay between the germline ends. Germline CDR1 MDHEN, CDR2 SYDVKM. This CDR3 region has 15 residues. The CDR3 sequence: CASTFSPRPYDTQYF. The CDR3 bases are TGTGCCAGCACTTTTAGCCCGAGGCCGTACGATACGCAGTATTTT.

The chain recombines TRBV6-6 with TRBJ1-5; 8 bases are a match to TRBD1. Germline trimming cut 5 bases from V and 4 bases from J; bases unmatched to any gene: 4. The CDR3 consists of 14 residues. Germline-derived CDR1 and CDR2 are MNHNY and SVGAGI (reference sequence). CDR3 protein: CASSDRGENQPQHF. The DNA of the CDR3 is TGTGCCAGCAGTGACAGGGGAGAGAATCAGCCCCAGCATTTT.

The CDR3 loop reads CASSIGQANSNQPQHF. The CDR3 region has the DNA TGTGCCAGTAGTATAGGGCAGGCAAATAGCAATCAGCCCCAGCATTTT. This chain joins TRBV19 and TRBJ1-5; D is unclear. This CDR3 comprises 16 residues. With 1 base removed from V and 0 bases from J, the gap between germline ends came to 10 bases. Germline values: CDR1 LNHDA, CDR2 SQIVND (reference sequence).

The chain joins TRBV5-5 to TRBJ2-5; D is perhaps TRBD1 or TRBD2 (5 bases each). Trimming took 5 bases from V and 3 from J, leaving 11 bases between them. Germline V lookup: CDR1 SGHKS, CDR2 YYEKEE (reference sequence). The length of the CDR3 is 13 residues. CDR3 sequence (DNA): TGTGCCAGCAGATCGGGGCTTAAAGAGACCCAGTACTTC. Encoded protein: CASRSGLKETQYF.

The chain links TRBV2 to TRBJ1-3, with 7 bases matching TRBD1. Germline V CDR1 and CDR2: SNHLY, FYNNEI. This CDR3 region has 14 residues. J lost 4 bases, V lost 4 bases, and 4 bases had no gene match. The CDR3 loop is CASSGGTVGNTIYF. The DNA of the CDR3 is TGTGCCAGCAGTGGGGGGACAGTAGGAAACACCATATATTTT.

The rearrangement joins TRBV11-2 to TRBJ2-5; 9 positions match TRBD1. Looked up from germline, CDR1 is SGHAT and CDR2 is FQNNGV. The CDR3 is 15 residues long. The trim removed 4 bases at V and 4 bases at J, leaving 7 bases unmatched. The CDR3 DNA reads TGTGCCAGCAGCTCCCGGACAGGGGTTGGAGAGACCCAGTACTTC. Translation: CASSSRTGVGETQYF.

The chain has TRBV28 and TRBJ2-3; the match to TRBD2 covers 8 bases. The CDR3 extends over 17 amino acids. The germline gives CDR1 MDHEN, CDR2 SYDVKM. The V gene end was trimmed by 8 bases and the J gene end by 4 bases; junction bases not matched to a gene: 17. This CDR3 is CASFVGTGGPRADTQYF. The CDR3 bases are TGTGCCAGCTTCGTGGGGACGGGAGGGCCTAGGGCAGATACGCAGTATTTT.

In this sample, this clone turned up once. The chain has TRBV11-1 and TRBJ1-2, with a weak D call TRBD1 (5 bases). Germline V CDR1 and CDR2: SGHAT, FQDESV (reference sequence). The CDR3 contains 16 residues. V was cut by 5 bases and J by 2 bases, with 18 bases left in between. The chain's CDR3 is CASSLGPDRLNYGYTF. DNA for the CDR3: TGTGCCAGCAGCCTGGGACCCGACCGCCTAAACTATGGCTACACCTTC.

This chain joins TRBV6-7 and TRBJ2-1; TRBD2 might be the D (6 bases). TRBV6-7 is flagged as an ORF with uncertain function. The V and J ends lost 3 bases and 10 bases respectively, with 10 bases between them. The CDR3 spans 12 residues. The CDR3 sequence: CASSYDGGEQFF. The CDR3 region has the DNA TGTGCCAGCAGTTATGACGGGGGAGAGCAGTTCTTC.